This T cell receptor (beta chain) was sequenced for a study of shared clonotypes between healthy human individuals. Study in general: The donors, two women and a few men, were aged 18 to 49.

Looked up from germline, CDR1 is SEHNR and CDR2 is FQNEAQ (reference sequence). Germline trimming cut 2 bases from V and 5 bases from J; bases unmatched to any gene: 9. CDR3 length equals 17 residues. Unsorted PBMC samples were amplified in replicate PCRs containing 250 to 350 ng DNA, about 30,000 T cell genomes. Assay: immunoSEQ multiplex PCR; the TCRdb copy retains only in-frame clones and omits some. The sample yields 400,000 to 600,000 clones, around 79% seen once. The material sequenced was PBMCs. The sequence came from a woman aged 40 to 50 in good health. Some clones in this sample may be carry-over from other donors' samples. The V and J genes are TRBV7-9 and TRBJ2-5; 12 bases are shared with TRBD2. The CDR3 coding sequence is TGTGCCAGCAGCTTACTAGCGGGAGGGCCTCTCGGGGAGACCCAGTACTTC. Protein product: CASSLLAGGPLGETQYF.